The 13 T cell receptor beta chains in this list originate from one sample, sequenced in a study of regulatory T cells in long-lasting Graves disease. Documented time point: persistent/refractory GD, antithyroid drugs over 5 years with positive TRAb. TCR sequences were obtained from RNA taken from PBMCs. Libraries of TCR beta came from iRepertoire HTBI primers plus Arm-PCR of CDR3 regions. One entry per CDR3 protein, called by TCRdb with MiXCR from the multiplex PCR reads. The sample has 700,000 or so distinct CDR3 sequences, 25% to 35% seen once. This specimen consisted of peripheral blood mononuclear cells (PBMCs), obtained when the disease was refractory, from a patient treated with antithyroid drugs. Receptor source: a female donor with Graves disease.

This chain joins TRBV12-3 or TRBV12-4 and TRBJ2-7; no definite D call. V lost 2 bases, J lost 6 bases, and 14 bases lay in between. This CDR3 is 14 amino acids long. The CDR3 is CASSLSHGPSEQYF. The CDR3 DNA follows: TGTGCCAGCAGTTTATCCCACGGCCCTTCCGAGCAGTACTTC.

The chain has TRBV5-1 and TRBJ1-2, with D hard to call. The CDR3 runs to 13 residues. The germline CDR1 and CDR2 sequences are SGHRS and YFSETQ. Trimming cost V 4 bases and J 8 bases, with 15 bases left between them. As DNA, the CDR3 is TGCGCCAGCAGCCTCGGAGAGCTCCGGGGCTACACCTTC. Protein sequence: CASSLGELRGYTF.

The sample holds a few counts of this clonotype. The CDR3 nucleotides read TGCAGCGTTACAAACTTGGGGAACATTCAGTACTTC. This translates into CSVTNLGNIQYF. The J gene is TRBJ2-4, the V gene TRBV29-1; D call uncertain. From germline, CDR1 is SQVTM and CDR2 ANQGSEA. The CDR3 extends over 12 amino acids. The V end lost 5 bases, the J end lost 7 bases, and 12 bases lay between the germline ends.

The chain couples TRBV30 to TRBJ1-2, with TRBD1 identical over 8 bases. J was trimmed by 6 bases and V by 7 bases; bases with no gene match: 4. The CDR3 has 11 residues. Germline V CDR1 and CDR2: GTSNPN, SVGIG (reference sequence). For the CDR3, the DNA is TGTGCCTACCAGGGGGCGAATGGCTACACCTTC. This sequence encodes CAYQGANGYTF.

The rearrangement uses TRBV19 and TRBJ1-5; D is uncertain. The V gene lost 7 bases and the J gene lost 7 bases, with 14 bases spanning the gap. Germline assignment: CDR1 LNHDA and CDR2 SQIVND (reference sequence). The CDR3 is 13 residues long. CDR3 amino acids: CASTPSFVQPQHF. The CDR3 nucleotides read TGTGCCAGTACTCCGAGTTTCGTGCAGCCCCAGCATTTT.

A word on this clonotype: The junction differs from germline at one of its ends, possibly a read error. In DNA form, the CDR3 reads TGTGCCAGCAGTTTGGGACAGGGCGCCCTATTTGGCTGCACCTTC. This encodes CASSLGQGALFGCTF. The genes are TRBV27 and TRBJ1-2; TRBD1 agrees at 9 bases. This CDR3 region has 15 residues. Germline-derived CDR1 and CDR2 are MNHEY and SMNVEV (reference sequence).

This sequence joins TRBV5-1 and TRBJ1-1; D is unclear. Germline CDR1 reads SGHRS; CDR2 reads YFSETQ. There are 15 residues in the CDR3. V was cut by 4 bases and J by 0 bases, with 13 bases left in between. CDR3 nucleotides: TGCGCCAGCAGCCCAAGTTCTCATATGAACACTGAAGCTTTCTTT. This translates into CASSPSSHMNTEAFF.

The chain joins TRBV28 to TRBJ2-7; TRBD1 matches 9 bases. The CDR3 sequence is 19 residues long. Germline trimming cut 4 bases from V and 1 base from J; bases unmatched to any gene: 17. CDR1 MDHEN and CDR2 SYDVKM come from the germline V gene. CDR3 sequence reads: CASSSLFDRGMSGSYEQYF. Here the CDR3 DNA reads TGTGCCAGCAGTTCACTGTTCGACAGGGGGATGAGTGGGTCCTACGAGCAGTACTTC.

This rearrangement joins TRBV11-1 to TRBJ1-1; 11 nucleotides agree with TRBD1. V lost 8 bases, J lost 0 bases, and 11 bases stayed unmatched. The CDR3 length is 17 residues. Germline V gives CDR1 SGHAT, CDR2 FQDESV (reference sequence). The CDR3 loop reads CASGYGGTGGLNTEAFF. CDR3 nucleotides: TGTGCCAGCGGATATGGGGGGACAGGGGGATTGAACACTGAAGCTTTCTTT.

This clonotype was counted only a few times. V usage is TRBV2 and J usage is TRBJ2-7; 7 bases are shared with TRBD1. This CDR3 has 15 residues. Germline V lookup: CDR1 SNHLY, CDR2 FYNNEI. J was trimmed by 2 bases and V by 6 bases; bases with no gene match: 10. In DNA, the CDR3 is TGTGCCAGCAGAGAGATCGACAGGGCGGCCTACGAGCAGTACTTC. It yields the protein CASREIDRAAYEQYF.

This clonotype has more than one count but fewer than ten. As DNA, the CDR3 is TGTGCCAGCAGTGACCGGTTGGGAATACCCTACGAGCAGTACTTC. Amino acid sequence: CASSDRLGIPYEQYF. This chain uses TRBV6-1 with TRBJ2-7, with D unclear. Germline loops: CDR1 MNHNS, CDR2 SASEGT. V was cut by 3 bases and J by 2 bases, with 14 bases left in between. The CDR3 totals 15 residues.

This clonotype was counted many times. The chain uses TRBV2 and TRBJ1-2; 7 nucleotides line up with TRBD1. This CDR3 region has 13 residues. The germline V gene has CDR1 SNHLY and CDR2 FYNNEI. V dropped 6 bases and J dropped 5; count of bases not matched to a gene: 6. CDR3 in DNA: TGTGCCAGCAGGCCTGACAGGGAATATGGCTACACCTTC. The encoded protein is CASRPDREYGYTF.

This clonotype was detected a few times. The chain employs TRBV7-2 and TRBJ1-5; 8 positions match TRBD1. V shed 5 bases, J shed 0 bases, and the junction held 3 bases outside the gene matches. Germline assignment: CDR1 SGHTA and CDR2 FQGNSA. CDR3 length equals 15 residues. CDR3 sequence reads: CASSAGGISNQPQHF. CDR3 coding DNA: TGTGCCAGCAGCGCAGGGGGCATTAGCAATCAGCCCCAGCATTTT.